These T cell receptor beta chains were read from a single sample in a study of OX40 agonist ivuxolimab in advanced cancers. Produced via immunoSEQ multiplex PCR; TCRdb's table is partial and in-frame only. The sample contains more than 45,000 clones, less than 85% of which appear only once. The source material was CD4+ or CD8+ T cells sorted from blood, sampled in a trial of the OX40 agonist ivuxolimab. The receptor source for this set is an adult with an advanced solid tumor such as melanoma, head and neck, liver or kidney cancer. Each CDR3 is given with its conserved first and last residue. The order of the fields is clone size, J gene, D gene, CDR3 length, V gene, CDR3 protein, CDR3 DNA. The D gene is left open where the match is weak. Size is omitted from some rows. Given values are once, few, many or a class for expanded clones.

NA	TRBJ1-2	NA	11	TRBV20-1	CSDQQVYGYTF	TGCAGTGATCAACAGGTATATGGCTACACCTTC
few	TRBJ1-5	NA	14	TRBV28	CASSLDLSNQPQHF	TGTGCCAGCAGTTTGGACCTTAGCAATCAGCCCCAGCATTTT
NA	TRBJ2-5	NA	13	TRBV19	CASSIDGEGTQYF	TGTGCCAGTAGTATAGATGGTGAGGGGACCCAGTACTTC
few	TRBJ2-7	TRBD1	15	TRBV7-9	CASSLGTGGQGEQYF	TGTGCCAGCAGCTTAGGGACAGGTGGCCAAGGGGAGCAGTACTTC
once	TRBJ2-3	NA	15	TRBV19	CASSIGTGSADTQYF	TGTGCCAGTAGTATAGGAACAGGGTCGGCAGATACGCAGTATTTT
NA	TRBJ1-1	NA	16	TRBV15	CATSRGTGTGATEAFF	TGTGCCACCAGCAGAGGCACAGGGACCGGGGCCACTGAAGCTTTCTTT
once	TRBJ2-5	NA	14	TRBV7-3	CASSLLDRSGTQYF	TGTGCCAGCAGCCTACTAGACCGTTCGGGGACCCAGTACTTC
NA	TRBJ1-2	NA	13	TRBV30	CAWSAGRFYGYTF	TGTGCCTGGAGCGCGGGACGGTTCTATGGCTACACCTTC
NA	TRBJ1-2	NA	12	TRBV2	CASDGGNYGYTF	TGTGCCAGCGACGGGGGAAACTATGGCTACACCTTC
NA	TRBJ1-5	NA	13	TRBV7-2	CASSLVGNQPQHF	TGTGCCAGCAGCTTAGTTGGGAATCAGCCCCAGCATTTT
few	TRBJ1-5	TRBD1	14	TRBV5-6	CASSTGQGDQPQHF	TGTGCCAGCAGCACCGGACAGGGGGATCAGCCCCAGCATTTT
NA	TRBJ1-3	TRBD1	15	TRBV5-4	CASSTGADSGNTIYF	TGTGCCAGCAGCACAGGGGCCGACTCTGGAAACACCATATATTTT
NA	TRBJ1-1	NA	15	TRBV1	CTSSRLLRGHTEAFF	TGCACCAGCAGCCGCTTGTTAAGAGGGCACACTGAAGCTTTCTTT
once	TRBJ2-5	NA	14	TRBV9	CASSVGLSQETQYF	TGTGCCAGCAGCGTAGGGCTCTCCCAAGAGACCCAGTACTTC
many	TRBJ2-3	NA	11	TRBV9	CASSQGSTQYF	TGTGCCAGCAGCCAGGGAAGTACGCAGTATTTT
NA	TRBJ1-6	NA	15	TRBV25-1	CASSEAHWTNSPLHF	TGTGCCAGCAGTGAGGCTCACTGGACAAATTCACCCCTCCACTTT
NA	TRBJ2-3	TRBD2	22	TRBV27	CASSLSLLVAGGSLADTDTQYF	TGTGCCAGCAGTTTATCCCTGTTGGTAGCGGGGGGCTCCCTGGCGGACACAGATACGCAGTATTTT
NA	TRBJ1-1	NA	18	TRBV5-1	CASSLPRVRTENNTEAFF	TGCGCCAGCAGCTTACCACGAGTTCGGACCGAAAATAACACTGAAGCTTTCTTT
NA	TRBJ2-6	NA	15	TRBV6-1	CASREGAAGANVLTF	TGTGCCAGCAGGGAGGGGGCAGCAGGGGCCAACGTCCTGACTTTC
NA	TRBJ1-1	NA	14	TRBV10-3	CAIVRQAGDTEAFF	TGTGCCATCGTGAGGCAGGCGGGGGACACTGAAGCTTTCTTT
NA	TRBJ1-1	NA	15	TRBV6-5	CASSYGRGRNTEAFF	TGTGCCAGCAGTTACGGGCGGGGGCGGAACACTGAAGCTTTCTTT
few	TRBJ1-5	NA	13	TRBV19	CASSRQADQPQHF	TGTGCCAGTAGCCGACAGGCAGATCAGCCCCAGCATTTT
NA	TRBJ2-7	TRBD2	15	TRBV6-5	CASSSRGGSSYEQYF	TGTGCCAGCAGTTCCCGGGGGGGATCATCCTACGAGCAGTACTTC
NA	TRBJ1-2	TRBD1	13	TRBV14	CAILLTGEGGYTF	TGTGCCATCCTACTGACAGGGGAGGGAGGCTACACCTTC
once	TRBJ1-1	NA	13	TRBV30	CAWTMGPGGEAFF	TGTGCCTGGACCATGGGACCTGGGGGTGAAGCTTTCTTT
NA	TRBJ1-3	NA	17	TRBV4-2	CASSQEVGKVAGNTIYF	TGTGCCAGCAGCCAAGAAGTGGGAAAGGTGGCTGGAAACACCATATATTTT
few	TRBJ2-2	TRBD2	16	TRBV14	CASSQVPAGSTGELFF	TGTGCCAGCAGCCAAGTTCCAGCGGGGAGCACCGGGGAGCTGTTTTTT
NA	TRBJ1-3	NA	14	TRBV6-5	CASSWKGSGNTIYF	TGTGCCAGCAGTTGGAAAGGATCTGGAAACACCATATATTTT
NA	TRBJ2-1	TRBD2	14	TRBV19	CASGTSGGVLEQFF	TGTGCCAGTGGAACTAGCGGCGGGGTTTTGGAGCAGTTCTTC
NA	TRBJ2-1	TRBD2	23	TRBV6-1	CASSEPTPGLVAGGRLGYNEQFF	TGTGCCAGCAGTGAACCTACACCTGGATTGGTAGCGGGGGGGCGATTGGGTTACAATGAGCAGTTCTTC
NA	TRBJ2-7	TRBD1	16	TRBV5-1	CASSSPPGQGGYEQYF	TGCGCCAGCAGCTCGCCTCCGGGACAGGGAGGCTACGAGCAGTACTTC
once	TRBJ1-6	NA	14	TRBV4-2	CATRLSSYNSPLHF	TGTGCCACACGTCTTAGCTCCTATAATTCACCCCTCCACTTT
NA	TRBJ2-2	NA	14	TRBV6-1	CASTKTDSTGELFF	TGTGCCAGCACTAAGACAGATTCGACCGGGGAGCTGTTTTTT
NA	TRBJ1-3	TRBD1	19	TRBV5-6	CASSTLTGRPLISGNTIYF	TGTGCCAGCAGTACCTTGACAGGGCGCCCTCTGATCTCTGGAAACACCATATATTTT
NA	TRBJ1-2	NA	17	TRBV15	CATSLRGTVAANYGYTF	TGTGCCACCAGCCTCCGGGGCACAGTCGCGGCTAACTATGGCTACACCTTC
NA	TRBJ1-2	NA	12	TRBV30	CACRTVNYGYTF	TGTGCCTGCCGGACGGTAAACTATGGCTACACCTTC
NA	TRBJ2-2	NA	15	TRBV2	CASSEPGGRTGELFF	TGTGCCAGCAGTGAACCCGGGGGCCGGACCGGGGAGCTGTTTTTT
NA	TRBJ2-7	TRBD1	14	TRBV18	CASSPSQGANEQYF	TGTGCCAGCTCACCCTCGCAGGGGGCAAACGAGCAGTACTTC
NA	TRBJ2-7	NA	16	TRBV13	CASAAEGHLNLGEQYF	TGTGCCAGCGCGGCAGAGGGACATTTAAATTTAGGGGAGCAGTACTTC
NA	TRBJ2-5	NA	11	TRBV7-8	CASSLAQTQYF	TGTGCCAGCAGCTTAGCCCAGACCCAGTACTTC
NA	TRBJ1-2	NA	11	TRBV30	CAWSNLYGYTF	TGTGCCTGGAGTAACCTCTATGGCTACACCTTC
NA	TRBJ1-2	NA	14	TRBV5-1	CASSLNREDYGYTF	TGCGCCAGCAGCTTGAACAGGGAAGACTATGGCTACACCTTC
NA	TRBJ1-4	TRBD1	16	TRBV28	CASSHHGQGLNEKLFF	TGTGCCAGCAGTCATCATGGACAGGGCCTTAATGAAAAACTGTTTTTT
NA	TRBJ1-5	NA	15	TRBV28	CASTAHPSGVQPQHF	TGTGCCAGCACGGCCCATCCGAGCGGAGTTCAGCCCCAGCATTTT
NA	TRBJ2-3	NA	15	TRBV6-1	CASSEPGYSTDTQYF	TGTGCCAGCAGTGAACCTGGTTATTCCACAGATACGCAGTATTTT
NA	TRBJ1-2	NA	11	TRBV30	CALDRGYGYTF	TGTGCCCTAGATCGGGGCTATGGCTACACCTTC
NA	TRBJ2-1	TRBD2	15	TRBV19	CASFQGTRLKNEQFF	TGTGCCAGTTTCCAAGGGACTAGATTAAAAAATGAGCAGTTCTTC
NA	TRBJ2-1	TRBD1	16	TRBV28	CASTAYGQGRNNEQFF	TGTGCCAGCACCGCATATGGACAGGGGAGAAACAATGAGCAGTTCTTC
NA	TRBJ2-3	NA	16	TRBV7-3	CASSLGAVRRTDTQYF	TGTGCCAGCAGCTTAGGAGCTGTTAGGCGCACAGATACGCAGTATTTT
NA	TRBJ1-5	NA	15	TRBV19	CASREGFWKQQPQHF	TGTGCCAGCCGAGAGGGGTTTTGGAAACAACAGCCCCAGCATTTT
once	TRBJ2-1	NA	13	TRBV19	CASSLDGGIGQFF	TGTGCCAGTAGTTTAGATGGGGGAATTGGGCAGTTCTTC
NA	TRBJ2-5	NA	14	TRBV6-5	CASSYEAVGETQYF	TGTGCCAGCAGTTATGAGGCAGTCGGCGAGACCCAGTACTTC
few	TRBJ2-7	NA	13	TRBV6-5	CASSYGNRGGTYF	TGTGCCAGCAGTTACGGGAACAGAGGGGGGACATACTTC
once	TRBJ2-5	NA	13	TRBV6-6	CASRPRQEETQYF	TGTGCCAGCAGACCTCGACAGGAAGAGACCCAGTACTTC
NA	TRBJ1-5	NA	13	TRBV2	CASTSGEGQPQHF	TGTGCCAGCACGTCGGGGGAAGGACAGCCCCAGCATTTT
many	TRBJ2-3	TRBD2	15	TRBV7-2	CASSMGRGLGDTQYF	TGTGCCAGCAGTATGGGGCGGGGACTAGGAGATACGCAGTATTTT
NA	TRBJ1-6	NA	16	TRBV5-5	CASSLAGGSTNSPLHF	TGTGCCAGCAGCTTGGCCGGGGGCAGCACCAATTCACCCCTCCACTTT
NA	TRBJ1-6	TRBD1	19	TRBV6-4	CASSLQGPESSSYNSPLHF	TGTGCCAGCAGTCTACAGGGGCCAGAATCGAGCTCCTATAATTCACCCCTCCACTTT
once	TRBJ2-3	NA	14	TRBV7-9	CASRGQLSTDTQYF	TGTGCCAGCAGAGGACAGTTAAGCACAGATACGCAGTATTTT
NA	TRBJ1-6	TRBD1	14	TRBV6-5	CASRPGTGLSPLHF	TGTGCCAGCAGACCCGGGACAGGGTTGTCACCCCTCCACTTT